This TCR beta chain was documented in a study of blood T cell repertoires in COVID-19. About the research overall: Samples of COVID-19 (acute and convalescent) were obtained from the United States, Italy and Spain. T cells, B-cell-depleted T cells, or PBMCs provided the cDNA or gDNA that served as material.

Trimming removed 3 bases at V and 0 bases at J, with 8 bases between. The CDR3 extends over 13 amino acids. CDR1 and CDR2 (germline): SQVTM, ANQGSEA. Study processing details: Researchers report that nucleated cell counts were estimated from reference gene primer amplification. The assay was immunoSEQ multiplex PCR, and TCRdb's table has in-frame clones only and misses some. The V and J calls and clone size were taken over from that table, and D and trimming were inferred from the DNA. The table records roughly 35,000 clones, 75% to 90% of them present only once. The specimen sequenced was peripheral blood. The V call is TRBV29-1, the J call TRBJ1-1, with a tentative D call TRBD1 (5 bases). This TCR came from a man aged 65 to 79 with acute or convalescent COVID-19. The CDR3 loop is CSVEQGVNTEAFF. The DNA for the CDR3 is TGCAGCGTTGAGCAGGGCGTGAACACTGAAGCTTTCTTT. The full variable domain, completed using reference TRBV29-1 and TRBJ1-1, is SAVISQKPSRDICQRGTSLTIQCQVDSQVTMMFWYRQQPGQSLTLIATANQGSEATYESGFVIDKFPISRPNLTFSTLTVSNMSPEDSSIYLCSVEQGVNTEAFFGQGTRLTVV.